The T cell receptor (beta chain) described here comes from a study of T-cell reconstitution after alpha-beta-depleted transplantation in children. Findings and limits, study-wide: The authors attributed T-cell counts and diversity one year after transplant mostly to newly produced T cells. By about two months after transplant, alpha-beta T cells reportedly arose from several hundred graft clones that had expanded.

Concerning this clonotype: What it binds is unknown.

Trimming at V came to 6 bases and at J to 5 bases, leaving 21 bases not matched to a gene. The CDR3 loop spans 18 amino acids. Germline V CDR1 and CDR2: DFQATT, SNEGSKA (reference sequence). As it was prepared, the TCRbeta library received unique molecular identifiers. From the PCR reads, TCRdb called clonotypes with MiXCR, one entry per CDR3 protein. Of almost 600,000 distinct CDR3 sequences listed, 27% are singletons. The specimen comprised PBMCs, sampled before TCRalphabeta/CD19-depleted stem cell transplant. The rearrangement uses TRBV20-1 and TRBJ2-2, with 7 positions matching TRBD2. This receptor was obtained from a boy in the first two years of life with Wiskott-Aldrich syndrome, due to receive a stem cell transplant. CDR3 loop: CSAGGFHERGGRTGELFF. In DNA, the CDR3 is TGCAGTGCGGGGGGATTCCACGAGCGGGGAGGACGGACCGGGGAGCTGTTTTTT.